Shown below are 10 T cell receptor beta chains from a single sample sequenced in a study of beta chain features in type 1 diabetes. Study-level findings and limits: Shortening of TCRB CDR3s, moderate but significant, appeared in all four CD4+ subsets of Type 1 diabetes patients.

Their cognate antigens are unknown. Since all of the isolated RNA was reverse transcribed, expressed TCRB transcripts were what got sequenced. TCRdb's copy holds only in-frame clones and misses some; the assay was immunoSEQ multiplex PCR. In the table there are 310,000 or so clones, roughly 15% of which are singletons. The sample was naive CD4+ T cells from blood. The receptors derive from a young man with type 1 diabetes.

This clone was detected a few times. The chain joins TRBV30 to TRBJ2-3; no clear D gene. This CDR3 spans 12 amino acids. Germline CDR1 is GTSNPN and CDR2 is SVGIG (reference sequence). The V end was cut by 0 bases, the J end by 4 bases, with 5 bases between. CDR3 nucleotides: TGTGCCTGGAGTGTACAGTCAGATACGCAGTATTTT. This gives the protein CAWSVQSDTQYF.

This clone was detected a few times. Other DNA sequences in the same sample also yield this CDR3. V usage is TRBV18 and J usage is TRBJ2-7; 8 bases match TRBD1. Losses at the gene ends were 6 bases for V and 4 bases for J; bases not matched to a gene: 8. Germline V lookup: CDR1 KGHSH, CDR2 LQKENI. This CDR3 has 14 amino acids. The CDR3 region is CASSPDRGSYEQYF. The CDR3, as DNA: TGTGCCAGCTCCCCCGACAGGGGCTCATACGAGCAGTACTTC.

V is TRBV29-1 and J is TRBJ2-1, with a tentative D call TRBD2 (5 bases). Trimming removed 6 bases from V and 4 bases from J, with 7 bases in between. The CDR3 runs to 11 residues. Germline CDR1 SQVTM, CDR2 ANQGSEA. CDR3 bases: TGCAGCGTGAAGCGGTACAATGAGCAGTTCTTC. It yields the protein CSVKRYNEQFF.

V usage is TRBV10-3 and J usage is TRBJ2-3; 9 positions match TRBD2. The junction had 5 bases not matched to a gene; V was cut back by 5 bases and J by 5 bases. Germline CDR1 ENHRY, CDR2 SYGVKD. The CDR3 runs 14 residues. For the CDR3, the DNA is TGTGCCATCAGTCCCCCTAGCGGGGTAGATACGCAGTATTTT. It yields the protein CAISPPSGVDTQYF.

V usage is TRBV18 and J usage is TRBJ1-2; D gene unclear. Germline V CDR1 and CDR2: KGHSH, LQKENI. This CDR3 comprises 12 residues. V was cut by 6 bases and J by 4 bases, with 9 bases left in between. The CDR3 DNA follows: TGTGCCAGCTCCACAGAATCCTATGGCTACACCTTC. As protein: CASSTESYGYTF. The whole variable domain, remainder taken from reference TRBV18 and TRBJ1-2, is NAGVMQNPRHLVRRRGQEARLRCSPMKGHSHVYWYRQLPEEGLKFMVYLQKENIIDESGMPKERFSAEFPKEGPSILRIQQVVRGDSAAYFCASSTESYGYTFGSGTRLTVV.

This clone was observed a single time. The CDR3 is CASRGTSGGIDTQYF. CDR3 DNA: TGTGCCAGCAGAGGGACTAGCGGGGGCATAGATACGCAGTATTTT. The genes are TRBV2 and TRBJ2-3; 14 bases are a match to TRBD2. J lost 5 bases, V lost 6 bases, and 4 bases had no gene match. There are 15 residues in the CDR3. The V gene's germline CDR1 is SNHLY and CDR2 FYNNEI.

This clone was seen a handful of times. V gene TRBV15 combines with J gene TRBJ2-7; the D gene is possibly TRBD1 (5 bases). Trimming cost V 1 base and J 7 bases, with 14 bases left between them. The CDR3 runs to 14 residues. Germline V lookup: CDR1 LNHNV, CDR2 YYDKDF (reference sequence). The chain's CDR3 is CATSRGGVDGEQYF. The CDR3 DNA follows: TGTGCCACCAGCAGAGGGGGCGTAGATGGGGAGCAGTACTTC. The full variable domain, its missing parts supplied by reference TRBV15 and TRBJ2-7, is DAMVIQNPRYQVTQFGKPVTLSCSQTLNHNVMYWYQQKSSQAPKLLFHYYDKDFNNEADTPDNFQSRRPNTSFCFLDIRSPGLGDTAMYLCATSRGGVDGEQYFGPGTRLTVT.

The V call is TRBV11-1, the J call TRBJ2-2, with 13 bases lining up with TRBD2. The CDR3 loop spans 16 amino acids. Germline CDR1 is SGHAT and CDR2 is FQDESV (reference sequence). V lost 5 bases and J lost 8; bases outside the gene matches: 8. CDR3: CASSQGLAGLEGELFF. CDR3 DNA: TGTGCCAGCAGCCAGGGACTAGCGGGACTGGAGGGGGAGCTGTTTTTT.

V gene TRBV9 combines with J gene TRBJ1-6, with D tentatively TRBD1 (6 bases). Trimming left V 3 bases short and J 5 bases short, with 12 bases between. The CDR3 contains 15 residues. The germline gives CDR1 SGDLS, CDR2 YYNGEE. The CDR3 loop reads CASSGDTNHNSPLHF. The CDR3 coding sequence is TGTGCCAGCAGCGGGGACACGAACCATAATTCACCCCTCCACTTT.

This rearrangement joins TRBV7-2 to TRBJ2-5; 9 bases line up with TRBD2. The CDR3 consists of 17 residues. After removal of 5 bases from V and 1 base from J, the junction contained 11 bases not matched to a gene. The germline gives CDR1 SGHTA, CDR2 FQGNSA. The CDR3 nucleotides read TGTGCCAGCAGCCTTACCACGGTAGCGGGGGTCCAAGAGACCCAGTACTTC. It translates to CASSLTTVAGVQETQYF.